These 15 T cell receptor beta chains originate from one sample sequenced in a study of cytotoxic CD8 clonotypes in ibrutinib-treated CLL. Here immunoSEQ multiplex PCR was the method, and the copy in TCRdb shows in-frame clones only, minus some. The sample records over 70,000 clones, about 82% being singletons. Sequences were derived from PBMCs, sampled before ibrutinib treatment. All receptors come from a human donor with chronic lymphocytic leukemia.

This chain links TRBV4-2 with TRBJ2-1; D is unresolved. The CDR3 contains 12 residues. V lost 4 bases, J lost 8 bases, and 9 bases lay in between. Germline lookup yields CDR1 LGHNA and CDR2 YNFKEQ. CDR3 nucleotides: TGTGCCAGCAGCCTAGGGTTCGATGAGCAGTTCTTC. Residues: CASSLGFDEQFF.

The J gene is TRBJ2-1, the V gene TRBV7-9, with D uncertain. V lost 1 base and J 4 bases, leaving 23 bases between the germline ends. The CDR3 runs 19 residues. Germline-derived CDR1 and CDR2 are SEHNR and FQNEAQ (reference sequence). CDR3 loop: CASSLVHSPNMLGYNEQFF. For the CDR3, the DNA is TGTGCCAGCAGCTTAGTCCACAGCCCAAATATGCTTGGGTACAATGAGCAGTTCTTC. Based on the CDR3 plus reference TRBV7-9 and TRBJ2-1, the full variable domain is DTGVSQNPRHKITKRGQNVTFRCDPISEHNRLYWYRQTLGQGPEFLTYFQNEAQLEKSRLLSDRFSAERPKGSFSTLEIQRTEQGDSAMYLCASSLVHSPNMLGYNEQFFGPGTRLTVL.

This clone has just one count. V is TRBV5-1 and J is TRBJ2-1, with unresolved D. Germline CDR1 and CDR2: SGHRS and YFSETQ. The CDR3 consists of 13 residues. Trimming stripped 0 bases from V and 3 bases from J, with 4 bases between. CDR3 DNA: TGCGCCAGCAGCTTGGGTTTCTACAATGAGCAGTTCTTC. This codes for CASSLGFYNEQFF.

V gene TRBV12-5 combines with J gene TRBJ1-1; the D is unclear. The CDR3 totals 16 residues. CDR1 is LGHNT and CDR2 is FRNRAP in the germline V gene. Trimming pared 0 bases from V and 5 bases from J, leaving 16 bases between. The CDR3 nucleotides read TGTGCTAGTGGTTTGGTACCGGGATCGGGTTGGACTGAAGCTTTCTTT. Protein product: CASGLVPGSGWTEAFF.

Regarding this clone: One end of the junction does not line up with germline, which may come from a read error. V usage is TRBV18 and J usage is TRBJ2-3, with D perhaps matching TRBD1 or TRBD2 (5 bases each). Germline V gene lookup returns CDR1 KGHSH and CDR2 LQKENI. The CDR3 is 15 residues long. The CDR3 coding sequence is TGTGCCAGCTCCCCACGTGGGGGTAACACAGATACGCAGTATTTT. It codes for CASSPRGGNTDTQYF.

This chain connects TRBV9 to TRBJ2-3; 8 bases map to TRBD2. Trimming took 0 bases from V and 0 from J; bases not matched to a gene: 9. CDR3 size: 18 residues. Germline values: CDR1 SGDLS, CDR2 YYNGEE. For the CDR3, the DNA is TGTGCCAGCAGCGTAGCTCTATGGTCTAGCGGGAGCACAGATACGCAGTATTTT. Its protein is CASSVALWSSGSTDTQYF. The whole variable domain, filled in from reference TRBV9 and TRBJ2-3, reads DSGVTQTPKHLITATGQRVTLRCSPRSGDLSVYWYQQSLDQGLQFLIQYYNGEERAKGNILERFSAQQFPDLHSELNLSSLELGDSALYFCASSVALWSSGSTDTQYFGPGTRLTVL.

The chain's CDR3 is CASRQTGGWEKLFF. The CDR3 DNA reads TGTGCCAGCAGACAGACAGGGGGCTGGGAAAAACTGTTTTTT. V and J are TRBV6-6 and TRBJ1-4, with 10 bases identical to TRBD1. Germline-derived CDR1 and CDR2 are MNHNY and SVGAGI (reference sequence). The CDR3 sequence is 14 residues long. After removal of 6 bases from V and 8 bases from J, the junction contained 6 bases not matched to a gene.

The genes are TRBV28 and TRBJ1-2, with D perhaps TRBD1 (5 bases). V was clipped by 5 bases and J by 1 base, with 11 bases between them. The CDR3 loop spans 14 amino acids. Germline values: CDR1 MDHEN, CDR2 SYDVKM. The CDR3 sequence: CASSTWDGNYGYTF. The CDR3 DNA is TGTGCCAGCAGTACATGGGACGGTAACTATGGCTACACCTTC.

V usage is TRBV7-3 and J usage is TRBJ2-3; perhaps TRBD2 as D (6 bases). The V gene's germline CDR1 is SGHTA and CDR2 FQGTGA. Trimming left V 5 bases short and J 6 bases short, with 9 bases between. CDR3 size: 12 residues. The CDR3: CASSLEGDTQYF. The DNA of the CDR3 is TGTGCCAGCAGCCTGGAGGGGGATACGCAGTATTTT.

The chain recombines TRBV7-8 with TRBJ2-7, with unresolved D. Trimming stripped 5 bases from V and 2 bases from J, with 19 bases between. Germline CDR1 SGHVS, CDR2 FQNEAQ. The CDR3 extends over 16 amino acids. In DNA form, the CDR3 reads TGTGCCAGCAGCGATCAGGTGGGCCGCTACACCTACGAGCAGTACTTC. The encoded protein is CASSDQVGRYTYEQYF.

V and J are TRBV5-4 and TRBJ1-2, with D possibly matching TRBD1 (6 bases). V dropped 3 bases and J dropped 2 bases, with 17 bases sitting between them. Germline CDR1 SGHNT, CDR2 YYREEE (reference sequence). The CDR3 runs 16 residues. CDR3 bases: TGTGCCAGCAGCTGGATGTTGGGTCAGGGGAACTATGGCTACACCTTC. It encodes CASSWMLGQGNYGYTF.

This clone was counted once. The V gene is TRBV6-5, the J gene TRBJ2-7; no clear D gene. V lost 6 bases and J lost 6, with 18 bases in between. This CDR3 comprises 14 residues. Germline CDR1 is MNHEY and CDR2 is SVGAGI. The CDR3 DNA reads TGTGCCAGCAGGGGGAAGGGTCAGCCAATCGAGCAGTACTTC. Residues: CASRGKGQPIEQYF.

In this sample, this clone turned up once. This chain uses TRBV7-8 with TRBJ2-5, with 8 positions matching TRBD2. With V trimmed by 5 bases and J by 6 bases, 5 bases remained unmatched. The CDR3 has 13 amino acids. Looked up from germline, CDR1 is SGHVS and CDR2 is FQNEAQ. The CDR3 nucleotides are TGTGCCAGCAGCCCAAGCGGGAGCCAGACCCAGTACTTC. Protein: CASSPSGSQTQYF.

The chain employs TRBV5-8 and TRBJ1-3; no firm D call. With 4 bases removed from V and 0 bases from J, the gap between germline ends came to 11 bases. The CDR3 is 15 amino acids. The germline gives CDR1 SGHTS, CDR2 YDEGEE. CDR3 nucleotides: TGTGCCAGCAGCCCCGGGCCCTACTCTGGAAACACCATATATTTT. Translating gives CASSPGPYSGNTIYF.

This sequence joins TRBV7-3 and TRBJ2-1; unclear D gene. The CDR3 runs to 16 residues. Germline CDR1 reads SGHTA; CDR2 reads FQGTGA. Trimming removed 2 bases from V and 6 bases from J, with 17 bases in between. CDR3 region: CASSLALNDPRNEQFF. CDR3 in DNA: TGTGCCAGCAGCTTAGCCCTCAACGATCCCCGCAATGAGCAGTTCTTC.